This T cell receptor (beta chain) was obtained from a study of human T cells and chemical hapten exposure. The time point here: patch test 1, 2 weeks after DPC sensitization. Regarding treatment: therapeutic diphenylcyclopropenone sensitization with weekly scalp DPC. Germline-derived CDR1 and CDR2 are PRHDT and FYEKMQ (reference sequence). CDR3 length equals 15 residues. Trimming removed 4 bases from V and 0 bases from J, with 9 bases in between. MiXCR, applied by TCRdb to the RACE reads, yields one record per CDR3 protein. The sample carries 84,000 or so distinct CDR3 sequences, over 9.5% recorded once.

This TCR came from a man aged 35 to 55 with alopecia areata. Some clones in this sample may be carry-over from other donors' samples. The material was whole blood, obtained in connection with sensitization to the hapten diphenylcyclopropenone (DPC). The rearrangement links TRBV13 to TRBJ2-2; TRBD1 is a possible D gene (5 bases). CDR3 region: CASSSRDPNTGELFF. CDR3 in DNA: TGTGCCAGCAGCTCCAGGGATCCGAACACCGGGGAGCTGTTTTTT.